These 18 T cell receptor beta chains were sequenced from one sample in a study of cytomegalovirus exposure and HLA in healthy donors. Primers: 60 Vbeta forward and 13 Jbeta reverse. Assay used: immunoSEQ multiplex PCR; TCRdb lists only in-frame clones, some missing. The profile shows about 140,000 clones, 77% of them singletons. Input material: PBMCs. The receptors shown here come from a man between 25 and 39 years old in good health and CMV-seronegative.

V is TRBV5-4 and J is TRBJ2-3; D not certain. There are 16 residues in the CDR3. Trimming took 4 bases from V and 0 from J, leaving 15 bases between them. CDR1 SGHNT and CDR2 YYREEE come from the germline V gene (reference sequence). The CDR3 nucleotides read TGTGCCAGCAGCCGTACGGTGAGCGCGAGCACAGATACGCAGTATTTT. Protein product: CASSRTVSASTDTQYF.

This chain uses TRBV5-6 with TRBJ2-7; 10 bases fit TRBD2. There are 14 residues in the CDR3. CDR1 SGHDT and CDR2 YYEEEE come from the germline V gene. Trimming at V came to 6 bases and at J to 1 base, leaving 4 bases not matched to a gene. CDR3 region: CASILSGRSYEQYF. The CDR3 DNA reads TGTGCCAGCATCCTTAGCGGGAGGTCCTACGAGCAGTACTTC.

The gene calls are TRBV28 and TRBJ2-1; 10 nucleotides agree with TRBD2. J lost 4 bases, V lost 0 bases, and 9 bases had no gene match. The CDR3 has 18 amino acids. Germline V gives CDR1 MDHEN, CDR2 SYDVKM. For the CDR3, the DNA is TGTGCCAGCAGTTTATGGGGGGCTAGCGGGAGCTTTTACAATGAGCAGTTCTTC. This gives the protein CASSLWGASGSFYNEQFF.

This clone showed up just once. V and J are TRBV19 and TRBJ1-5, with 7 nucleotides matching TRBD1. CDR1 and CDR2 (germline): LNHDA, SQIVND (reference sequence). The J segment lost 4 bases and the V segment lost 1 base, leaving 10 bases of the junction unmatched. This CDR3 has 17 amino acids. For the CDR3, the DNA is TGTGCCAGTAGTATAGTCCTACGACCGGGACAGAATCAGCCCCAGCATTTT. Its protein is CASSIVLRPGQNQPQHF.

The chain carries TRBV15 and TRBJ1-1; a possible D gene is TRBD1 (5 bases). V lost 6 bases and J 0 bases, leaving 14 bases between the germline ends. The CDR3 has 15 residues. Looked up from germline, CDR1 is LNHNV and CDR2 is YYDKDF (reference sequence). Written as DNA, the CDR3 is TGTGCCACCAGGGCTAGGGGTGGGCTGAACACTGAAGCTTTCTTT. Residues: CATRARGGLNTEAFF. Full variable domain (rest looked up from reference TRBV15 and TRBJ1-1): DAMVIQNPRYQVTQFGKPVTLSCSQTLNHNVMYWYQQKSSQAPKLLFHYYDKDFNNEADTPDNFQSRRPNTSFCFLDIRSPGLGDTAMYLCATRARGGLNTEAFFGQGTRLTVV.

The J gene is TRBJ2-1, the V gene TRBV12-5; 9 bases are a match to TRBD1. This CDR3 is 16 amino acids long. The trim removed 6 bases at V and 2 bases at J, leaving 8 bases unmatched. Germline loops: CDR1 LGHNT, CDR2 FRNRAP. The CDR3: CASGKGQGITYNEQFF. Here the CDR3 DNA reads TGTGCTAGTGGAAAGGGACAGGGTATAACCTACAATGAGCAGTTCTTC. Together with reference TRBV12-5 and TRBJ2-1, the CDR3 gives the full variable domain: DARVTQTPRHKVTEMGQEVTMRCQPILGHNTVFWYRQTMMQGLELLAYFRNRAPLDDSGMPKDRFSAEMPDATLATLKIQPSEPRDSAVYFCASGKGQGITYNEQFFGPGTRLTVL.

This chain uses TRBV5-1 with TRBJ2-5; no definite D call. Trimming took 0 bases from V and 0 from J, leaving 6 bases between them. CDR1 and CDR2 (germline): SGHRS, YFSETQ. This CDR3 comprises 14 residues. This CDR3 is CASSLVPDQETQYF. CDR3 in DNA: TGCGCCAGCAGCTTGGTTCCGGACCAAGAGACCCAGTACTTC. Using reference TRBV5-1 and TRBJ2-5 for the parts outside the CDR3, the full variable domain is KAGVTQTPRYLIKTRGQQVTLSCSPISGHRSVSWYQQTPGQGLQFLFEYFSETQRNKGNFPGRFSGRQFSNSRSEMNVSTLELGDSALYLCASSLVPDQETQYFGPGTRLLVL.

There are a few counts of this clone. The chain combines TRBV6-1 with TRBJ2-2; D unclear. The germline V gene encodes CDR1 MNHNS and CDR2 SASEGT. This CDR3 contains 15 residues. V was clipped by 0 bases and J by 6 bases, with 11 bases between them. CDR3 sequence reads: CASSEASQFPGELFF. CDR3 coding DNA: TGTGCCAGCAGTGAAGCGTCACAATTTCCCGGGGAGCTGTTTTTT.

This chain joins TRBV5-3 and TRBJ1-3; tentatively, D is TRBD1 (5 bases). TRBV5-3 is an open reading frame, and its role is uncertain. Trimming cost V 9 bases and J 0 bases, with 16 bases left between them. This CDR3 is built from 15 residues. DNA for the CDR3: TGTGCCACGTCAATAACAGGAGTCTCTGGAAACACCATATATTTT. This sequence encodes CATSITGVSGNTIYF.

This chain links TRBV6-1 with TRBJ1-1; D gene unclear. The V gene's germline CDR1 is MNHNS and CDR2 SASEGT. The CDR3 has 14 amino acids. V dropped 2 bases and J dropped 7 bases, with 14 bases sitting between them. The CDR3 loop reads CASSEIPSTGEAFF. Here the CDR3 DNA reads TGTGCCAGCAGTGAAATCCCATCGACTGGTGAAGCTTTCTTT.

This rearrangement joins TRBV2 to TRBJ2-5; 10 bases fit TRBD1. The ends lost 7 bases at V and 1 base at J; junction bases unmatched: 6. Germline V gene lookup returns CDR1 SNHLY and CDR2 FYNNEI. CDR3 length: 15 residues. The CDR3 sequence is CASTMGQGLQETQYF. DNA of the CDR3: TGTGCCAGCACCATGGGACAGGGGCTCCAAGAGACCCAGTACTTC.

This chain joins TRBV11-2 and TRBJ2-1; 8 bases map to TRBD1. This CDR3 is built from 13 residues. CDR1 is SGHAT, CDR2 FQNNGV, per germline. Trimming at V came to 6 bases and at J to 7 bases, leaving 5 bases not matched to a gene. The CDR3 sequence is CASRQTGGNEQFF. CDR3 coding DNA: TGTGCCAGCAGGCAAACAGGGGGTAATGAGCAGTTCTTC. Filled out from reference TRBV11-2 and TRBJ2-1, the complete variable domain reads EAGVAQSPRYKIIEKRQSVAFWCNPISGHATLYWYQQILGQGPKLLIQFQNNGVVDDSQLPKDRFSAERLKGVDSTLKIQPAKLEDSAVYLCASRQTGGNEQFFGPGTRLTVL.

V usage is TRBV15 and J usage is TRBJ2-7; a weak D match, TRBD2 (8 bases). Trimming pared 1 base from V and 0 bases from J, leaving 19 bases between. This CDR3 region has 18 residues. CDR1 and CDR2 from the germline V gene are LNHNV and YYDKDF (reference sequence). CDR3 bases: TGTGCCACCAGCAGAGGCACCCTACAGGGGACTAGCTCCTACGAGCAGTACTTC. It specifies CATSRGTLQGTSSYEQYF.

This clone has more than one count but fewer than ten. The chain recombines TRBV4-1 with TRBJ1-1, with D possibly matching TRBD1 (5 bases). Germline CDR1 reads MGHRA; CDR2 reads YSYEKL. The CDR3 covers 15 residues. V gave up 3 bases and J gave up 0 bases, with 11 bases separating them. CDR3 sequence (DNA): TGCGCCAGCAGCCACCAACAGGTGATGAACACTGAAGCTTTCTTT. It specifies CASSHQQVMNTEAFF.

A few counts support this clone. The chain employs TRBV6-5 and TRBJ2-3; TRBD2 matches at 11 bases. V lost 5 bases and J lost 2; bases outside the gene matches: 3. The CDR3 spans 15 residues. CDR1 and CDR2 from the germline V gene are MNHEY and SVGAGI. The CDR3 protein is CASSKLAGVTDTQYF. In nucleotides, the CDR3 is TGTGCCAGCAGTAAACTAGCGGGAGTCACAGATACGCAGTATTTT.

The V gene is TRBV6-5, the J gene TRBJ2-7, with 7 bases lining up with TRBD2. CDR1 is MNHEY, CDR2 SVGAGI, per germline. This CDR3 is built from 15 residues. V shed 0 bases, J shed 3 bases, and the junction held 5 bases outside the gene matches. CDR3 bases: TGTGCCAGCAGTTACTCGAGGGCGGGGGTCTACGAGCAGTACTTC. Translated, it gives CASSYSRAGVYEQYF.

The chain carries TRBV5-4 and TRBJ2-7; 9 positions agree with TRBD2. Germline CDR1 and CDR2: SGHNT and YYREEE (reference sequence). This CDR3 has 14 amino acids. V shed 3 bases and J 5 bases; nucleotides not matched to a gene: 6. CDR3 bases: TGTGCCAGCAGCTGGGGACTAGCTAGCCACGAGCAGTACTTC. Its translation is CASSWGLASHEQYF.

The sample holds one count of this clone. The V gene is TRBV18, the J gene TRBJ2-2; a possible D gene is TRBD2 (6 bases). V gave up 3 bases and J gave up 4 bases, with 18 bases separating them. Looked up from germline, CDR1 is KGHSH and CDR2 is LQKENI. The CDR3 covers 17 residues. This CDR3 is CASSPRGGTYGTGELFF. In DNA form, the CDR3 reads TGTGCCAGCTCACCCAGAGGAGGGACGTACGGCACCGGGGAGCTGTTTTTT. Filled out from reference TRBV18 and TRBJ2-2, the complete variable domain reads NAGVMQNPRHLVRRRGQEARLRCSPMKGHSHVYWYRQLPEEGLKFMVYLQKENIIDESGMPKERFSAEFPKEGPSILRIQQVVRGDSAAYFCASSPRGGTYGTGELFFGEGSRLTVL.